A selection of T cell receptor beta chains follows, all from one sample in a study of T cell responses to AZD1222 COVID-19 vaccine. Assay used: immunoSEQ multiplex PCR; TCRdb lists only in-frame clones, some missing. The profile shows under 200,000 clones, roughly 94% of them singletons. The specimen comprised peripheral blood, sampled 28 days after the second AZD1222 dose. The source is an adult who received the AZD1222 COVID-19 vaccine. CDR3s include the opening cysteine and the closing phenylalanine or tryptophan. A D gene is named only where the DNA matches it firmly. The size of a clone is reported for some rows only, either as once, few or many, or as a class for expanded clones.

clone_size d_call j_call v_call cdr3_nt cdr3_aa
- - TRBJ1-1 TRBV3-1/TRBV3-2 TGTGCCAGCAGCCATGCCCAACAGGGCCCGGGTGAAGCTTTCTTT CASSHAQQGPGEAFF
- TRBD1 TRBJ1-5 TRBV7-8 TGTGCCAGCAGGCCCACAGGGGCAGGTGACAATCAGCCCCAGCATTTT CASRPTGAGDNQPQHF
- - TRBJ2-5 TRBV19 TGTGCCAGTAGTATAGACGGGACGGAAGAGACCCAGTACTTC CASSIDGTEETQYF
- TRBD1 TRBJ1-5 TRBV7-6 TGTGCCAGCAGCTTAGAGGACAGGACTAGCAATCAGCCCCAGCATTTT CASSLEDRTSNQPQHF
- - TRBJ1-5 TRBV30 TGTGCCTGGAGTGTACCAAGTGGGCGCGGCAATCAGCCCCAGCATTTT CAWSVPSGRGNQPQHF
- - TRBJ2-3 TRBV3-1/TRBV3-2 TGTGCCAGCAGCCCCATTCAAGCCGGCACGCAGTATTTT CASSPIQAGTQYF
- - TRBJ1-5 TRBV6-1 TGTGCCAGCAGTGACCCCGTGGACATTAATCAGCCCCAGCATTTT CASSDPVDINQPQHF
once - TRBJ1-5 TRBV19 TGTGCCAGTAGTCGTGTGGGATCTAATCAGCCCCAGCATTTT CASSRVGSNQPQHF
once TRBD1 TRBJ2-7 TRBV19 TGTGCCAGTAGACAACAGGGGTTTGGCTACGAGCAGTACTTC CASRQQGFGYEQYF
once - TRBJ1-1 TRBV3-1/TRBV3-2 TGTGCCAGCAGCCAAGAAATAGCGGGCGCGGTGAACACTGAAGCTTTCTTT CASSQEIAGAVNTEAFF
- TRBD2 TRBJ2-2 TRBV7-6 TGTGCCAGCAGCGCGCGCCGTAGCGGGGTAACCGGGGAGCTGTTTTTT CASSARRSGVTGELFF
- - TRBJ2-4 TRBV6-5 TGTGCCAGCAAGTTACCTGAAAACATTCAGTACTTC CASKLPENIQYF
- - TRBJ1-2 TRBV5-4 TGTGCCAGCAGCTTGGTCCTCGGGGGGGGCAACTATGGCTACACCTTC CASSLVLGGGNYGYTF
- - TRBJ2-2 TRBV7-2 TGTGCCAGCAGCCAAACGGCACAAACGAACACCGGGGAGCTGTTTTTT CASSQTAQTNTGELFF
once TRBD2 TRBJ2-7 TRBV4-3 TGCGCCAGCAGCCAAGATAGGGCTAGCGGGAGTTCCTACGAGCAGTACTTC CASSQDRASGSSYEQYF
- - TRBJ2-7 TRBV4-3 TGCGCCAGCAGCCAAGAAAGGGCTTACGAGCAGTACTTC CASSQERAYEQYF
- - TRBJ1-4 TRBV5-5 TGTGCCAGCACCCCGACAGCAACTAATGAAAAACTGTTTTTT CASTPTATNEKLFF
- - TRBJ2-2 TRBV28 TGTGCCAGCAGTCGGACAGATTCGAACACCGGGGAGCTGTTTTTT CASSRTDSNTGELFF
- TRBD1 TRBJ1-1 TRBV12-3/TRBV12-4 TGTGCCAGCAGTCTTGGACAGGGCACTGAAGCTTTCTTT CASSLGQGTEAFF
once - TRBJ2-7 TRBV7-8 TGTGCCAGCAGCTTATCAACAGCGTCAAGCTCCTACGAGCAGTACTTC CASSLSTASSSYEQYF
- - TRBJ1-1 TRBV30 TGTGCCTCCACAGGTACGTTGAACACTGAAGCTTTCTTT CASTGTLNTEAFF
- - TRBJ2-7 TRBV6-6 TGTGCCAGCAGCCCCCTGGGGGGGCTTGAGCAGTACTTC CASSPLGGLEQYF
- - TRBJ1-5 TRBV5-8 TGTGCCAGCAGCCAATCTCAGGGCCAGCCCCAGCATTTT CASSQSQGQPQHF
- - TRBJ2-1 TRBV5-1 TGCGCCAGCAGCTTGCCGGGGGTCCATTTTCCTGAGCAGTTCTTC CASSLPGVHFPEQFF
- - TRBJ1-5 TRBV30 TGTGCCTGGAGCCCCGGGACAAATCAGCCCCAGCATTTT CAWSPGTNQPQHF
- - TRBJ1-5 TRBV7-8 TGTGCCAGCAGCCAACAGGGATATAGCAATCAGCCCCAGCATTTT CASSQQGYSNQPQHF
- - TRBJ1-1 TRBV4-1 TGCGCCAGCAGCCAGCCCGGAGGCGCTGAAGCTTTCTTT CASSQPGGAEAFF
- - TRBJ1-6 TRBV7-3 TGTGCCAGCAGCCTCAACACAGGGAATTCACCCCTCCACTTT CASSLNTGNSPLHF
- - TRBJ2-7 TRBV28 TGTGCCAGCCGTCCAGGGGACAAGACCTACGAGCAGTACTTC CASRPGDKTYEQYF
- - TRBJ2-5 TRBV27 TGTGCCAGCAGTTTATTCGGTGGGGCGCGGTCGGAGACCCAGTACTTC CASSLFGGARSETQYF
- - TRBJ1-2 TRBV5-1 TGCGCCAGCAGCCACGGCCAGAACTATGGCTACACCTTC CASSHGQNYGYTF
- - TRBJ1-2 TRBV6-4 TGTGCCAGCAGTGACCCTAGGCGGGGTAACTATGGCTACACCTTC CASSDPRRGNYGYTF
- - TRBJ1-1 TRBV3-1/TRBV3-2 TGTGCCAGCAGCCCCCGCGGTGGGGGGGGCACTGAAGCTTTCTTT CASSPRGGGGTEAFF
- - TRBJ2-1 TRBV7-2 TGTGCCAGCAGCTTAGATCGCACAGGCCCCCACCACAATGAGCAGTTCTTC CASSLDRTGPHHNEQFF
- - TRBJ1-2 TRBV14 TGTGCCAGCAGCCCCCTCAGGGATTTCAACTATGGCTACACCTTC CASSPLRDFNYGYTF
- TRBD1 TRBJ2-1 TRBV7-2 TGTGCCAGCAGCTTAGACAGGACAGGGCTAAGGAATGAGCAGTTCTTC CASSLDRTGLRNEQFF
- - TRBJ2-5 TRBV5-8 TGTGCCAGCAGGTTCCCGGGACAACTGTACCAAGAGACCCAGTACTTC CASRFPGQLYQETQYF
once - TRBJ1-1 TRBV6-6 TGTGCCAGCAGTTACGCCGGTGGCACTGAAGCTTTCTTT CASSYAGGTEAFF
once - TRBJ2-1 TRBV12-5 TGTGCTAGTGGTCCCCCCGGCCGAGGCTCCTACAATGAGCAGTTCTTC CASGPPGRGSYNEQFF
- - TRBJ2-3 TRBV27 TGTGCCAGCAGTTTATCGTCGACTGGCACAGATACGCAGTATTTT CASSLSSTGTDTQYF
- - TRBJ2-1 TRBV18 TGTGCCAGCTCACCCCCGAACCGGGCCACCCAATTCTTC CASSPPNRATQFF
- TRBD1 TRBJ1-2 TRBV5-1 TGCGCCAGCAGCCTACTCCGGACAGGGGGCTATGGCTACACCTTC CASSLLRTGGYGYTF
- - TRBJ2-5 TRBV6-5 TGTGCCAGCAGATTGAAGGGGGGGGATAGGGCGACCCAGTACTTC CASRLKGGDRATQYF
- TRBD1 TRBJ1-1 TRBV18 TGTGCCAGCTCACCACGGACAGGGGAAGGGATCACTGAAGCTTTCTTT CASSPRTGEGITEAFF
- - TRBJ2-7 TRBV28 TGTGCCAGCAGTTTTACAAATCGAGGCTCCGAGCAGTACTTC CASSFTNRGSEQYF